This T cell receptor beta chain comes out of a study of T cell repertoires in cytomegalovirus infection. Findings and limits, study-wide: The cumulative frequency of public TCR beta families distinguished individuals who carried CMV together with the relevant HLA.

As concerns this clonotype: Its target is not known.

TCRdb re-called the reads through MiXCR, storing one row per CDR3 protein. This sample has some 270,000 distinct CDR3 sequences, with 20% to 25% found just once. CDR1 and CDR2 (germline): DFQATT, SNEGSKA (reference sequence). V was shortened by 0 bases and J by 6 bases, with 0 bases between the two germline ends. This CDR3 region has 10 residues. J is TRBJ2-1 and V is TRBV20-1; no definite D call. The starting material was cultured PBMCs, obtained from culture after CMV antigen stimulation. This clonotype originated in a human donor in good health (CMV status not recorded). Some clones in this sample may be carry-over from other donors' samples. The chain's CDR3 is CSARDNEQFF. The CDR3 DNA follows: TGCAGTGCTAGAGACAATGAGCAGTTCTTC.